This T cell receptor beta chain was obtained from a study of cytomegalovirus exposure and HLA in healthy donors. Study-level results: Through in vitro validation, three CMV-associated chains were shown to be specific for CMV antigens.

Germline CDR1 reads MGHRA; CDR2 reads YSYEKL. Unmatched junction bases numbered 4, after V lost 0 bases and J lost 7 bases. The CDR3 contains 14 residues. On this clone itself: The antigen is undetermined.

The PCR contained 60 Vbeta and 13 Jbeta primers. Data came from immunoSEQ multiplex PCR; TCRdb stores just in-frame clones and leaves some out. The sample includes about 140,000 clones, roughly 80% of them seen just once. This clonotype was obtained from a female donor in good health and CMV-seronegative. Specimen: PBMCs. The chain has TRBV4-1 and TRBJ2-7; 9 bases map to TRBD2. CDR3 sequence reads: CASSQEGGLAEQYF. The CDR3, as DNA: TGCGCCAGCAGCCAAGAGGGGGGACTAGCTGAGCAGTACTTC.